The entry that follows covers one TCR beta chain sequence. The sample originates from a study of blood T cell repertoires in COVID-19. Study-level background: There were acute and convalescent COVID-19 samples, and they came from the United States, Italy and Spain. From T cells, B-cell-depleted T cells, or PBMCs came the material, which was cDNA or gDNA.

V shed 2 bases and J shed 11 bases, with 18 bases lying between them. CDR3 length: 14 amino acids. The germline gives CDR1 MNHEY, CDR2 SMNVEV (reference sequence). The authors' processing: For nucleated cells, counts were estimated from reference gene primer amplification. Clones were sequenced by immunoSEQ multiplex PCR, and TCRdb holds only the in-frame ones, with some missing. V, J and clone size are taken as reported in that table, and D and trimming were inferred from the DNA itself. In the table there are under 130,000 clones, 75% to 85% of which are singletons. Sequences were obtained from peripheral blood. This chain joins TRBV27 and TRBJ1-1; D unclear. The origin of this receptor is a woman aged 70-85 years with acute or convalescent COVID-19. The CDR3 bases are TGTGCCAGCAGTTTAAACGCGCAGGCCCCTTCGGCTTTCTTT. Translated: CASSLNAQAPSAFF.